Listed here are 10 T cell receptor beta chains from one sample, sequenced in a study of blood T cell repertoires in COVID-19. TCRdb's copy holds only in-frame clones and misses some; the assay was immunoSEQ multiplex PCR. The sample has over 35,000 clones, roughly 93% seen once. Sequenced material: peripheral blood. All receptors come from a man aged 45-65 years with active COVID-19.

This sequence joins TRBV3-1 (or the pseudogene TRBV3-2) and TRBJ2-5; 13 bases map to TRBD2. From germline, CDR1 is LGHDT and CDR2 YNNKEL (reference sequence). This CDR3 is built from 17 residues. With V trimmed by 2 bases and J by 1 base, 4 bases remained unmatched. The CDR3 DNA reads as TGTGCCAGCAGCCAAACAACTAGCGGGAGGGGCCAAGAGACCCAGTACTTC. Protein sequence: CASSQTTSGRGQETQYF.

The V gene is TRBV28, the J gene TRBJ2-3, with D unresolved. V lost 6 bases and J lost 2, with 6 bases in between. CDR3 length: 12 residues. Germline CDR1 is MDHEN and CDR2 is SYDVKM. DNA for the CDR3: TGTGCCAGCAGACAGTCCACAGATACGCAGTATTTT. Translating it yields CASRQSTDTQYF.

CDR3 sequence (DNA): TGTGCCAGCAGCCAAATGGACAGGCGCAATGAGCAGTTCTTC. Translation: CASSQMDRRNEQFF. The rearrangement links TRBV5-6 to TRBJ2-1; TRBD1 agrees at 7 bases. From germline, CDR1 is SGHDT and CDR2 YYEEEE. The CDR3 sequence is 14 residues long. The V segment lost 4 bases and the J segment 6 bases; nucleotides outside the gene matches: 7.

V gene TRBV29-1 combines with J gene TRBJ1-3; the D gene is possibly TRBD1 (5 bases). Germline V gene lookup returns CDR1 SQVTM and CDR2 ANQGSEA. The V gene lost 5 bases and the J gene lost 1 base, with 12 bases spanning the gap. The CDR3 covers 14 residues. The CDR3 DNA follows: TGCAGCGTTACGCAGGGCGGTTCTGGAAACACCATATATTTT. Its translation is CSVTQGGSGNTIYF.

J is TRBJ2-1 and V is TRBV11-2; 10 positions match TRBD2. This CDR3 spans 16 amino acids. Germline V gene data show CDR1 as SGHAT and CDR2 as FQNNGV. With 5 bases clipped from V and 6 bases from J, the junction kept 10 bases outside the gene matches. As DNA, the CDR3 is TGTGCCAGCAGCATCACCATAGCGGGAGGTTTCAATGAGCAGTTCTTC. Translated, it gives CASSITIAGGFNEQFF.

The chain employs TRBV3-1 (or the pseudogene TRBV3-2) and TRBJ1-1; D is perhaps TRBD1 (6 bases). The germline V and J ends were trimmed by 2 bases and 0 bases, with 13 bases remaining between them. Germline CDR1 LGHDT, CDR2 YNNKEL (reference sequence). The length of the CDR3 is 16 residues. The CDR3 sequence: CASSQQRGGMNTEAFF. In nucleotides, the CDR3 is TGTGCCAGCAGCCAACAAAGGGGGGGGATGAACACTGAAGCTTTCTTT.

The V call is TRBV7-3, the J call TRBJ2-5; the D is unclear. The CDR3 consists of 13 residues. Germline V gene sequence: CDR1 SGHTA, CDR2 FQGTGA. V was clipped by 5 bases and J by 5 bases, with 12 bases between them. As DNA, the CDR3 is TGTGCCAGCAGCCTGACTGTTACCGAGACCCAGTACTTC. It specifies CASSLTVTETQYF. Based on the CDR3 plus reference TRBV7-3 and TRBJ2-5, the full variable domain is GAGVSQTPSNKVTEKGKYVELRCDPISGHTALYWYRQSLGQGPEFLIYFQGTGAADDSGLPNDRFFAVRPEGSVSTLKIQRTERGDSAVYLCASSLTVTETQYFGPGTRLLVL.

The V and J genes are TRBV3-1 (or the pseudogene TRBV3-2) and TRBJ2-7, with D possibly matching TRBD1 (5 bases). The germline V gene encodes CDR1 LGHDT and CDR2 YNNKEL (reference sequence). The length of the CDR3 is 13 residues. The ends were cut back, 4 bases at V and 6 bases at J, with 13 bases in the middle. Here the CDR3 DNA reads TGTGCCAGCAGCCTTGGCCTGGGGCGCGAGCAGTACTTC. Translation: CASSLGLGREQYF.

This clone came up once. The same CDR3 can be traced to other DNA sequences in this sample. The gene calls are TRBV2 and TRBJ1-1; 10 bases line up with TRBD1. The length of the CDR3 is 13 residues. V shed 4 bases, J shed 5 bases, and the junction held 1 base outside the gene matches. Germline V gene lookup returns CDR1 SNHLY and CDR2 FYNNEI. CDR3 in amino acids: CASSGQGATEAFF. CDR3 coding DNA: TGTGCCAGCAGTGGACAGGGGGCGACTGAAGCTTTCTTT.

CDR3 in DNA: TGCGCCAGCAGCTTTGAAGCGGGAGCCTACAATGAGCAGTTCTTC. Encoded protein: CASSFEAGAYNEQFF. V and J are TRBV5-1 and TRBJ2-1; 8 nucleotides line up with TRBD2. The trim removed 2 bases at V and 2 bases at J, leaving 3 bases unmatched. The CDR3 length is 15 residues. The germline V gene has CDR1 SGHRS and CDR2 YFSETQ.